The next 30 T cell receptor beta chains were all read from a single sample in a study of glioma-infiltrating T cells. Using RNA template, CDR3s of TCR alpha and beta were amplified with iRepertoire arm-PCR. TCRdb re-called the multiplex PCR reads through MiXCR, storing one row per CDR3 protein. Here the sample spans under 200,000 distinct CDR3 sequences, roughly 45% being singletons. Sequencing used glioma tissue, nonneoplastic brain tissue, or PBMCs (not recorded which). The source is a human donor with low-grade glioma or glioblastoma, undergoing nonglioma brain surgery, or in good health (not recorded which).

V and J are TRBV29-1 and TRBJ2-1; no firm D call. The germline CDR1 and CDR2 sequences are SQVTM and ANQGSEA. Trimming removed 7 bases from V and 1 base from J, with 11 bases in between. The CDR3 length is 13 residues. The CDR3 spells CSALHGSYNEQFF. In nucleotides, the CDR3 is TGCAGCGCTTTACACGGGTCCTACAATGAGCAGTTCTTC.

This clonotype was recorded once. This could be a read error, since a much larger clone is one nucleotide away. V gene TRBV20-1 combines with J gene TRBJ1-2; 9 bases are a match to TRBD1. This CDR3 region has 15 residues. Germline loops: CDR1 DFQATT, CDR2 SNEGSKA (reference sequence). CDR3 amino acids: CSGRDVTGGNYGYTF. The CDR3 DNA reads as TGCAGTGGTAGAGATGTGACAGGGGGGAACTATGGCTACACCTTC.

A few counts support this clonotype. J is TRBJ2-7 and V is TRBV28; maybe TRBD1 (5 bases). Trimming stripped 3 bases from V and 6 bases from J, with 12 bases between. Germline CDR1 and CDR2: MDHEN and SYDVKM. CDR3 length: 13 amino acids. CDR3 loop: CASSLDIFFEQYF. CDR3 nucleotide sequence: TGTGCCAGCAGTTTGGACATATTTTTCGAGCAGTACTTC.

In this sample, this clonotype turned up many times. The chain recombines TRBV7-8 with TRBJ2-7; D possibly matches TRBD1 or TRBD2 (5 bases each). Germline lookup yields CDR1 SGHVS and CDR2 FQNEAQ. The V gene lost 5 bases and the J gene lost 2 bases, with 13 bases spanning the gap. The CDR3 runs 14 residues. CDR3 in DNA: TGTGCCAGCAGCCCTCCGGGACGGACCTACGAGCAGTACTTC. Protein product: CASSPPGRTYEQYF.

The table lists this clonotype with many counts. The chain carries TRBV10-3 and TRBJ2-7; D unclear. CDR1 and CDR2 (germline): ENHRY, SYGVKD. Trimming took off 0 bases at V and 4 bases at J, with 10 bases between the two ends. This CDR3 is built from 14 residues. CDR3 bases: TGTGCCATCAGTGAGTCGTGGCAGTATTACGAGCAGTACTTC. Protein: CAISESWQYYEQYF.

The rearrangement uses TRBV19 and TRBJ2-5; D is undetermined. The CDR3 has 13 residues. V was clipped by 9 bases and J by 11 bases, with 22 bases between them. In germline, CDR1 is LNHDA, CDR2 SQIVND (reference sequence). This CDR3 is CASQMGSYNEQYF. In DNA form, the CDR3 reads TGTGCCAGCCAAATGGGCTCCTACAATGAGCAGTACTTC.

This clonotype was recorded a few times. A much larger clone sits a single nucleotide away, making a read error possible. In DNA, the CDR3 is TGTGACAGCAGACAGACAGGGGAGAACACTGAAGCTTTCTTT. As protein: CDSRQTGENTEAFF. The chain employs TRBV28 and TRBJ1-1, with 8 bases aligning to TRBD1. CDR1 and CDR2 (germline): MDHEN, SYDVKM. There are 14 residues in the CDR3.

There are a few counts of this clonotype. The rearrangement links TRBV20-1 to TRBJ2-7, with 7 bases matching TRBD2. This CDR3 comprises 16 residues. Germline loops: CDR1 DFQATT, CDR2 SNEGSKA (reference sequence). With 4 bases clipped from V and 0 bases from J, the junction kept 12 bases outside the gene matches. For the CDR3, the DNA is TGCAGTGCTAAAAATTCGCGGGAGTTTTACTCCTACGAGCAGTACTTC. Amino acid sequence: CSAKNSREFYSYEQYF.

This CDR3 is CAISEQINTGELFF. CDR3 in DNA: TGTGCCATCAGTGAACAAATTAACACCGGGGAGCTGTTTTTT. This chain uses TRBV10-3 with TRBJ2-2; D is unclear. The CDR3 totals 14 residues. Trimming shortened V by 3 bases and J by 2 bases, and 7 bases separated the two germline ends. The germline V gene encodes CDR1 ENHRY and CDR2 SYGVKD.

This clonotype was picked up many times. The chain combines TRBV7-2 with TRBJ2-7, with D tentatively TRBD2 (5 bases). Trimming left V 6 bases short and J 6 bases short, with 12 bases between. This CDR3 has 12 residues. Germline V gene sequence: CDR1 SGHTA, CDR2 FQGNSA. The chain's CDR3 is CASSRDRGEQYF. The CDR3 DNA reads as TGTGCCAGCAGTCGTGACCGGGGCGAGCAGTACTTC. Full variable domain (remainder filled in from reference TRBV7-2 and TRBJ2-7): GAGVSQSPSNKVTEKGKDVELRCDPISGHTALYWYRQSLGQGLEFLIYFQGNSAPDKSGLPSDRFSAERTGGSVSTLTIQRTQQEDSAVYLCASSRDRGEQYFGPGTRLTVT.

About this clonotype itself: A much more abundant neighbour one base away suggests this may be a read error. The rearrangement uses TRBV18 and TRBJ1-6; the D is unclear. The CDR3 has 13 amino acids. Germline assignment: CDR1 KGHSH and CDR2 LQKENI. V lost 3 bases and J lost 9, with 9 bases in between. The chain's CDR3 is CASSPPKSSPLHF. The DNA of the CDR3 is TGTGCCAGCTCACCGCCCAAGAGTTCACCCCTCCACTTT. Drawing the rest from reference TRBV18 and TRBJ1-6, the complete variable domain is NAGVMQNPRHLVRRRGQEARLRCSPMKGHSHVYWYRQLPEEGLKFMVYLQKENIIDESGMPKERFSAEFPKEGPSILRIQQVVRGDSAAYFCASSPPKSSPLHFGNGTRLTVT.

To note about this clonotype: A read error may explain this, as a much larger clone is one base away. The chain recombines TRBV15 with TRBJ2-7, with 8 bases that match TRBD2. The V segment lost 5 bases and the J segment 4 bases; nucleotides outside the gene matches: 10. This CDR3 spans 15 amino acids. The germline gives CDR1 LNHNV, CDR2 YYDKDF (reference sequence). CDR3 region: CATSAVGLEGYEQYF. In DNA, the CDR3 is TGTGCCACCAGCGCTGTGGGACTAGAGGGATACGAGCAGTACTTC.

This clonotype was counted many times. The J gene is TRBJ2-7, the V gene TRBV12-3 or TRBV12-4; a weak D match, TRBD1 (5 bases). V was shortened by 5 bases and J by 2 bases, with 13 bases between the two germline ends. The CDR3 contains 14 residues. The CDR3 coding sequence is TGTGCCAGCAGTAGACAGACCAACACCTACGAGCAGTACTTC. Residues: CASSRQTNTYEQYF.

As regards this clonotype: This may stem from a read error, because a much larger clone lies one nucleotide away. The CDR3 nucleotides read TGCGCCAGCAGCATAGTAGACCGTTACGAGCAGTACTTC. Protein: CASSIVDRYEQYF. The rearrangement uses TRBV5-1 and TRBJ2-7, with no clear D. V lost 4 bases and J lost 4, with 12 bases in between. Germline V CDR1 and CDR2: SGHRS, YFSETQ. The CDR3 extends over 13 amino acids.

This sequence joins TRBV30 and TRBJ2-2; 8 bases line up with TRBD1. CDR1 is GTSNPN, CDR2 SVGIG, per germline (reference sequence). Trimming took 0 bases from V and 3 from J; bases not matched to a gene: 3. The CDR3 extends over 15 amino acids. CDR3 nucleotides: TGTGCCTGGAGTGTAGGACAGGGCGACACCGGGGAGCTGTTTTTT. Translating gives CAWSVGQGDTGELFF.

The V gene is TRBV7-2, the J gene TRBJ2-7, with 12 bases identical to TRBD1. V was pared by 6 bases and J by 6 bases, with 12 bases of the junction left unmatched. This CDR3 is 16 amino acids long. CDR1 is SGHTA and CDR2 is FQGNSA in the germline V gene. The CDR3 DNA follows: TGTGCCAGCAGATTAAACTCCGGGACAGGGGGCCTCGAGCAGTACTTC. It specifies CASRLNSGTGGLEQYF.

This clonotype was detected ten times or more. V usage is TRBV14 and J usage is TRBJ2-3, with TRBD1 matching 7 bases. The CDR3 spans 13 residues. J lost 6 bases, V lost 8 bases, and 8 bases had no gene match. Looked up from germline, CDR1 is SGHDN and CDR2 is FVKESK. CDR3 in amino acids: CASSGQPHDTQYF. As DNA, the CDR3 is TGTGCCAGCTCGGGACAGCCCCACGATACGCAGTATTTT.

The rearrangement uses TRBV29-1 and TRBJ2-5; D is ambiguous. Germline V gives CDR1 SQVTM, CDR2 ANQGSEA. The length of the CDR3 is 11 residues. Trimming cost V 3 bases and J 9 bases, with 11 bases left between them. CDR3 protein: CSVDRSSSQYF. The CDR3 bases are TGCAGCGTTGACCGAAGCTCTTCCCAGTACTTC.

This clonotype was recorded many times. The DNA for the CDR3 is TGTGCCAGCAGTTTAATTGGGACTAGGGAACGCGAGCAGTACTTC. Amino acids: CASSLIGTREREQYF. The chain employs TRBV28 and TRBJ2-7; TRBD2 agrees at 8 bases. The CDR3 is 15 amino acids. Germline CDR1 reads MDHEN; CDR2 reads SYDVKM. V lost 2 bases and J lost 6; bases outside the gene matches: 9.

This clonotype showed up just a few times. The junction and the germline gene differ at one end; a read error may be behind it. The V gene is TRBV12-3 or TRBV12-4, the J gene TRBJ1-5; 10 nucleotides match TRBD1. The CDR3 spans 14 residues. CDR3 in DNA: TGTGCCAGCAGTTCCGGGACAGGGGTTCAGCCCCGGCATTTT. As protein: CASSSGTGVQPRHF.

This clonotype was seen more than once but under ten times. V and J are TRBV4-1 and TRBJ2-7; perhaps TRBD1 as D (5 bases). The CDR3 sequence is 13 residues long. Germline V CDR1 and CDR2: MGHRA, YSYEKL. Trimming shortened V by 3 bases and J by 6 bases, and 12 bases separated the two germline ends. CDR3 amino acids: CASSQAFRGEQYF. CDR3 coding DNA: TGCGCCAGCAGCCAGGCCTTTAGGGGCGAGCAGTACTTC.

There are many counts of this clonotype. V and J are TRBV20-1 and TRBJ2-7; perhaps TRBD2 as D (5 bases). V dropped 1 base and J dropped 7 bases, with 17 bases sitting between them. The germline V gene encodes CDR1 DFQATT and CDR2 SNEGSKA (reference sequence). The CDR3 has 14 residues. CDR3 residues: CSARGISEVGEQYF. CDR3 DNA sequence: TGCAGTGCTAGAGGGATTAGCGAGGTAGGGGAGCAGTACTTC.

Turning to this clonotype: A read error is possible here, since a much larger clone lies one base away. The V and J genes are TRBV29-1 and TRBJ2-5; TRBD2 might be the D (6 bases). V was trimmed by 8 bases and J by 5 bases, leaving 18 bases between them. CDR1 and CDR2 (germline): SQVTM, ANQGSEA. CDR3 length: 13 residues. CDR3 sequence (DNA): TGCAGCATAGGACTATCGGGAGCGGAGACCCAGTACTTC. This encodes CSIGLSGAETQYF.

This clonotype occurred once. The germline gene is not matched at one end of the junction; a read error may be the cause. CDR3 coding DNA: TGTGCCAGCGAGGCCAGGCGTTCCTACAATGAGAAGTTCTTC. This translates into CASEARRSYNEKFF. The rearrangement uses TRBV2 and TRBJ2-1; D call uncertain. CDR1 is SNHLY, CDR2 FYNNEI, per germline. This CDR3 contains 14 residues.

This clonotype was counted many times. The chain links TRBV15 to TRBJ2-5; perhaps TRBD2 as D (6 bases). V was shortened by 1 base and J by 1 base, with 10 bases between the two germline ends. Germline V gene lookup returns CDR1 LNHNV and CDR2 YYDKDF (reference sequence). The CDR3 is 15 residues long. The DNA of the CDR3 is TGTGCCACCAGCAGAGTTCCGGGACTCCAAGAGACCCAGTACTTC. It yields the protein CATSRVPGLQETQYF.

The gene calls are TRBV7-2 and TRBJ1-2, with D unresolved. V lost 8 bases and J lost 4, with 11 bases in between. CDR1 and CDR2 (germline): SGHTA, FQGNSA. CDR3 length equals 12 residues. The CDR3 protein is CASRQTLYGYTF. In nucleotides, the CDR3 is TGTGCCAGCCGGCAGACGCTCTATGGCTACACCTTC. Looking up the rest from reference TRBV7-2 and TRBJ1-2 gives the full variable domain: GAGVSQSPSNKVTEKGKDVELRCDPISGHTALYWYRQSLGQGLEFLIYFQGNSAPDKSGLPSDRFSAERTGGSVSTLTIQRTQQEDSAVYLCASRQTLYGYTFGSGTRLTVV.

The V and J genes are TRBV18 and TRBJ1-1; D is undetermined. Trimming shortened V by 2 bases and J by 0 bases, and 10 bases separated the two germline ends. The CDR3 loop spans 15 amino acids. Germline V lookup: CDR1 KGHSH, CDR2 LQKENI. This CDR3 is CASSPTHSVNTEAFF. The CDR3, as DNA: TGTGCCAGCTCACCAACCCACAGCGTGAACACTGAAGCTTTCTTT.

This clonotype came up a few times. This chain joins TRBV2 and TRBJ2-5; D gene uncertain. The CDR3 totals 12 residues. CDR1 SNHLY and CDR2 FYNNEI come from the germline V gene. Trimming pared 8 bases from V and 5 bases from J, leaving 12 bases between. CDR3 residues: CASLLGPETQYF. CDR3 DNA sequence: TGTGCCAGCCTTCTTGGCCCGGAGACCCAGTACTTC. Variable domain in full (rest from reference TRBV2 and TRBJ2-5): EPEVTQTPSHQVTQMGQEVILRCVPISNHLYFYWYRQILGQKVEFLVSFYNNEISEKSEIFDDQFSVERPDGSNFTLKIRSTKLEDSAMYFCASLLGPETQYFGPGTRLLVL.

A note on this clonotype: One base away lies a much larger clone, so this may be a sequencing read error. The J gene is TRBJ2-1, the V gene TRBV12-3 or TRBV12-4, with 7 bases that match TRBD2. Trimming removed 7 bases from V and 0 bases from J; junction bases left unmatched: 9. CDR3 length equals 16 residues. The CDR3 loop is CASIATSVSSYNEQFF. CDR3 DNA: TGTGCCAGCATAGCTACTAGCGTAAGCTCCTACAATGAGCAGTTCTTC.

Remarks on this clonotype: The junction differs from germline at one of its ends, possibly a read error. CDR3 DNA: TGTGCCAGAAGTATAAGGGGGCGTGGAGCTTTCTTT. Translating gives CARSIRGRGAFF. The chain is built from TRBV19 and TRBJ1-1; TRBD1 matches 7 bases. Germline CDR1 and CDR2: LNHDA and SQIVND (reference sequence). The length of the CDR3 is 12 residues. Full variable domain (missing parts from reference TRBV19 and TRBJ1-1): DGGITQSPKYLFRKEGQNVTLSCEQNLNHDAMYWYRQDPGQGLRLIYYSQIVNDFQKGDIAEGYSVSREKKESFPLTVTSAQKNPTAFYLCARSIRGRGAFFGQGTRLTVV.